Each of the 20 T cell receptor beta chains below was sequenced from the same sample in a study of T-cell memory formation after mild COVID-19. A single record per CDR3 protein comes from TCRdb applying MiXCR to the 5' RACE reads. The repertoire holds 430,000 or so distinct CDR3 sequences, with 20% to 25% as singletons. Material: PBMCs or a T cell subset sorted from them (not recorded which). Source of these receptors: an adult woman who had mild COVID-19 (a few samples of this study predate the infection). Cell type and time point are not known.

The chain has TRBV7-9 and TRBJ1-2, with D uncertain. The CDR3 extends over 13 amino acids. The germline gives CDR1 SEHNR, CDR2 FQNEAQ (reference sequence). V was clipped by 5 bases and J by 4 bases, with 11 bases between them. The CDR3 nucleotides are TGTGCCAGCAGCACCCAGATCACCTATGGCTACACCTTC. This encodes CASSTQITYGYTF.

The CDR3: CASSLGIGGDYGYTF. The CDR3, as DNA: TGCGCCAGCAGCTTGGGAATAGGGGGCGACTATGGCTACACCTTC. This rearrangement joins TRBV5-1 to TRBJ1-2, with 7 bases matching TRBD1. This CDR3 comprises 15 residues. CDR1 and CDR2 from the germline V gene are SGHRS and YFSETQ. Trimming removed 0 bases from V and 3 bases from J; junction bases left unmatched: 5.

The chain is built from TRBV12-3 or TRBV12-4 and TRBJ1-5, with a tentative D call TRBD1 (6 bases). The CDR3 consists of 14 residues. V was pared by 5 bases and J by 4 bases, with 12 bases between. CDR3 region: CASSATGPNQPQHF. The CDR3 nucleotides read TGTGCCAGCAGTGCAACAGGGCCGAATCAGCCCCAGCATTTT.

The gene calls are TRBV12-3 or TRBV12-4 and TRBJ1-5, with unresolved D. The CDR3 runs to 14 residues. V was clipped by 2 bases and J by 6 bases, with 11 bases between them. The CDR3 reads CASSLSGGIQPQHF. CDR3 nucleotide sequence: TGTGCCAGCAGTTTATCCGGTGGGATTCAGCCCCAGCATTTT.

The rearrangement links TRBV5-1 to TRBJ2-2; 8 positions agree with TRBD1. The CDR3 covers 15 residues. After removal of 1 base from V and 4 bases from J, the junction contained 3 bases not matched to a gene. Germline V gene lookup returns CDR1 SGHRS and CDR2 YFSETQ. The CDR3 loop reads CASSLQGQVTGELFF. The CDR3 nucleotides are TGCGCCAGCAGCTTGCAGGGACAGGTCACCGGGGAGCTGTTTTTT.

In its sample, this clonotype was seen a few times. This chain links TRBV20-1 with TRBJ1-2; weak D call: TRBD1 (6 bases). V lost 6 bases and J lost 2, with 10 bases in between. This CDR3 has 12 amino acids. Germline V gene lookup returns CDR1 DFQATT and CDR2 SNEGSKA (reference sequence). The DNA of the CDR3 is TGCAGTGCCCCAGGGGTCAACTATGGCTACACCTTC. Protein: CSAPGVNYGYTF.

The chain has TRBV2 and TRBJ2-5; no clear D. The CDR3 totals 12 residues. Trimming pared 4 bases from V and 5 bases from J, leaving 8 bases between. Per the germline V gene, CDR1 is SNHLY and CDR2 is FYNNEI. The CDR3 nucleotides read TGTGCCAGCAGTGGCCTTGGGGAGACCCAGTACTTC. Translation: CASSGLGETQYF. Full variable domain (remainder filled in from reference TRBV2 and TRBJ2-5): EPEVTQTPSHQVTQMGQEVILRCVPISNHLYFYWYRQILGQKVEFLVSFYNNEISEKSEIFDDQFSVERPDGSNFTLKIRSTKLEDSAMYFCASSGLGETQYFGPGTRLLVL.

This chain joins TRBV20-1 and TRBJ2-3, with 11 bases identical to TRBD2. CDR3 length equals 13 residues. Germline V gene sequence: CDR1 DFQATT, CDR2 SNEGSKA (reference sequence). V trimming: 6 bases; J trimming: 3 bases; junction bases outside the gene matches: 2. The CDR3, as DNA: TGCAGTGCCACTAGCGGGAGTACAGATACGCAGTATTTT. Residues: CSATSGSTDTQYF.

This clonotype turned up a few times. The V call is TRBV30, the J call TRBJ2-2, with D tentatively TRBD2 (5 bases). The V end lost 0 bases, the J end lost 4 bases, and 15 bases lay between the germline ends. The CDR3 loop spans 16 amino acids. Germline CDR1 GTSNPN, CDR2 SVGIG (reference sequence). Here the CDR3 DNA reads TGTGCCTGGAGTGTAACCTCCGGGGAGAGCACCGGGGAGCTGTTTTTT. It specifies CAWSVTSGESTGELFF.

This clonotype has a handful of counts. This chain links TRBV7-6 with TRBJ2-3, with TRBD1 matching over 8 bases. The CDR3 has 14 residues. Germline V gives CDR1 SGHVS, CDR2 FNYEAQ. V gave up 6 bases and J gave up 3 bases; unmatched junction bases: 5. The CDR3 nucleotides read TGTGCCAGCAGGCAGCAGGGGGCAACAGATACGCAGTATTTT. Residues: CASRQQGATDTQYF.

The chain uses TRBV20-1 and TRBJ1-2; TRBD1 matches at 7 bases. V dropped 0 bases and J dropped 1; count of bases not matched to a gene: 11. The CDR3 is made up of 17 amino acids. CDR1 and CDR2 (germline): DFQATT, SNEGSKA (reference sequence). CDR3 bases: TGCAGTGCTAGAGACCATATACAGGGGCCGCGTAACTATGGCTACACCTTC. Translating gives CSARDHIQGPRNYGYTF.

Here the CDR3 DNA reads TGCGCCAGCAGCCCCGACGGGGGGCTAGGTGAAGCTTTCTTT. Protein product: CASSPDGGLGEAFF. This chain joins TRBV4-3 and TRBJ1-1, with a tentative D call TRBD1 (6 bases). V lost 4 bases, J lost 7 bases, and 16 bases lay in between. CDR3 length: 14 amino acids. Germline V CDR1 and CDR2: LGHNA, YSLEER.

This clonotype was recorded at least ten times. The genes are TRBV7-8 and TRBJ2-1, with a tentative D call TRBD1 (6 bases). The CDR3 is 12 amino acids. Germline V gene sequence: CDR1 SGHVS, CDR2 FQNEAQ. V lost 3 bases to trimming and J lost 9 bases, with 9 bases between them. CDR3 sequence: CASSLQGTEQFF. CDR3 nucleotides: TGTGCCAGCAGCTTGCAGGGGACTGAGCAGTTCTTC. The complete variable domain, with remaining parts taken from reference TRBV7-8 and TRBJ2-1, reads GAGVSQSPRYKVAKRGQDVALRCDPISGHVSLFWYQQALGQGPEFLTYFQNEAQLDKSGLPSDRFFAERPEGSVSTLKIQRTQQEDSAVYLCASSLQGTEQFFGPGTRLTVL.

This clonotype came up a few times. The chain uses TRBV5-1 and TRBJ1-1; no firm D call. CDR1 and CDR2 from the germline V gene are SGHRS and YFSETQ. The CDR3 sequence is 15 residues long. Trimming stripped 5 bases from V and 1 base from J, with 15 bases between. CDR3 region: CASRSVAGENTEAFF. CDR3 nucleotide sequence: TGCGCCAGCAGGTCGGTTGCAGGAGAGAACACTGAAGCTTTCTTT.

In its sample, this clonotype was seen a few times. CDR3 loop: CASSGIGTQYF. The CDR3 DNA sequence: TGTGCCAGCAGTGGGATCGGTACGCAGTATTTT. The chain uses TRBV2 and TRBJ2-3; D is unresolved. This CDR3 spans 11 amino acids. Deletions cut 4 bases from V and 8 bases from J, with 7 bases between. Germline V lookup: CDR1 SNHLY, CDR2 FYNNEI.

This clonotype showed up just a few times. CDR3 loop: CASSQVGTRHEQYF. DNA of the CDR3: TGCGCCAGCAGCCAAGTAGGGACTAGACACGAGCAGTACTTC. J is TRBJ2-7 and V is TRBV4-1; TRBD2 matches at 8 bases. The length of the CDR3 is 14 residues. V was pared by 1 base and J by 5 bases, with 4 bases of the junction left unmatched. The germline CDR1 and CDR2 sequences are MGHRA and YSYEKL.

This clonotype was seen ten or more times. V is TRBV12-5 and J is TRBJ2-5; D remains ambiguous. V lost 8 bases and J 4 bases, leaving 5 bases between the germline ends. In germline, CDR1 is LGHNT, CDR2 FRNRAP. This CDR3 comprises 10 residues. The CDR3: CASKRETQYF. CDR3 DNA: TGTGCTAGTAAACGAGAGACCCAGTACTTC.

This clonotype was seen a single time. The genes are TRBV12-3 or TRBV12-4 and TRBJ2-1; unclear D gene. The CDR3 is 15 amino acids. Deletions cut 4 bases from V and 7 bases from J, with 17 bases between. CDR3 residues: CASSYSDPNLNEQFF. The CDR3, as DNA: TGTGCCAGCAGTTACTCGGACCCCAACCTGAATGAGCAGTTCTTC.

There are a few counts of this clonotype. The chain is built from TRBV18 and TRBJ1-1; 9 bases are shared with TRBD1. The J segment lost 10 bases and the V segment lost 4 bases, leaving 7 bases of the junction unmatched. Germline CDR1 reads KGHSH; CDR2 reads LQKENI. This CDR3 region has 13 residues. Here the CDR3 DNA reads TGTGCCAGCTCACTCGGACAGGGGCCGGGAGCTTTCTTT. This codes for CASSLGQGPGAFF. Full variable domain (rest looked up from reference TRBV18 and TRBJ1-1): NAGVMQNPRHLVRRRGQEARLRCSPMKGHSHVYWYRQLPEEGLKFMVYLQKENIIDESGMPKERFSAEFPKEGPSILRIQQVVRGDSAAYFCASSLGQGPGAFFGQGTRLTVV.

This clonotype came up a few times. V gene TRBV7-3 combines with J gene TRBJ1-3; D is undetermined. The CDR3 is 16 amino acids. Per germline, CDR1 SGHTA and CDR2 FQGTGA. V lost 0 bases to trimming and J lost 2 bases, with 11 bases between them. The CDR3: CASSLTGGRTGNTIYF. The CDR3 DNA sequence: TGTGCCAGCAGCTTAACGGGAGGGCGAACTGGAAACACCATATATTTT.